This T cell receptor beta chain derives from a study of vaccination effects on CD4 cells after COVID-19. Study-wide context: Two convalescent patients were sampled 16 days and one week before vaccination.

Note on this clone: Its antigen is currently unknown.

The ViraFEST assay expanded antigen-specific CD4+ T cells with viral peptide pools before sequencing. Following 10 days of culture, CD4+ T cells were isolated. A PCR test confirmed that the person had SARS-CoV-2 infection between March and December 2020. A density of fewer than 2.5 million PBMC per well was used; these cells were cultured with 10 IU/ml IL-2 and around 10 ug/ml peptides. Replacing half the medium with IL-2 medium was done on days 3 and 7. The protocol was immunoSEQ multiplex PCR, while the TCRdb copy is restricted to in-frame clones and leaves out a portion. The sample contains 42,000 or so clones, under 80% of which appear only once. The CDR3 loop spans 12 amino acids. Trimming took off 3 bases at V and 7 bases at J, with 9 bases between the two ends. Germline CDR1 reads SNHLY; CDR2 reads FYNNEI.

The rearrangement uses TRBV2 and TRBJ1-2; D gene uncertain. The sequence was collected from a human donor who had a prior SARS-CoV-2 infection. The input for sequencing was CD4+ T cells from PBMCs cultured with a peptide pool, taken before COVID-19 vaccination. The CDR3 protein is CASSEVPGGYTF. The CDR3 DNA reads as TGTGCCAGCAGTGAGGTCCCCGGTGGCTACACCTTC.